The clone carrying this TCR beta chain was seen more than once but under ten times. The antigen remains undetermined. Germline V gene lookup returns CDR1 MNHNY and CDR2 SVGAGI (reference sequence). The germline V and J ends were trimmed by 5 bases and 0 bases, with 13 bases remaining between them. There are 15 residues in the CDR3. The sample belongs to a study of vaccination effects on CD4 cells after COVID-19. The wider study: Post-vaccine specimens arrived a median 72 days past the second dose. Whole-study findings and limits: Late post-vaccination samples showed marked contraction of infection- and vaccine-induced clones.

Pools of viral peptides were used by the ViraFEST assay to expand antigen-specific CD4+ T cells ahead of sequencing. Upon completion of roughly ten days in culture, CD4+ T cells were isolated. Each participant was administered two doses of either the BNT162b2 or the mRNA-1273 vaccine. Wells each received over 1.5 million PBMC, cultured with approximately 9.1 IU/ml IL-2 and about 9.4 ug/ml peptides. The method was immunoSEQ multiplex PCR; TCRdb's version includes in-frame clones alone and lacks a portion of them. This table has 60,000 to 85,000 clones, over 70% appearing once. Source: CD4+ T cells from PBMCs cultured with HCoV-229E spike peptides, taken after COVID-19 vaccination. This sequence joins TRBV6-6 and TRBJ1-2; possible D gene TRBD1, 6 bases. The sequence derives from a human donor who received a COVID-19 vaccine. The CDR3 reads CASSANRASNYGYTF. CDR3 coding DNA: TGTGCCAGCAGTGCTAACAGGGCCTCTAACTATGGCTACACCTTC.